The sequence of this T cell receptor beta chain was determined in a study of OX40 agonist ivuxolimab in advanced cancers. Regarding the study in general: Ivuxolimab, which targeted the costimulatory receptor OX40 (CD134), was an agonistic, fully human IgG2 monoclonal antibody. Intravenous ivuxolimab was administered to patients every 2 weeks at six dose levels: 0.01, 0.1, 0.3, 1.5, 3 and 10 mg/kg. Of the 52 patients in dose escalation, 19 had hepatocellular carcinoma, some 15 had melanoma, 9 had renal cell carcinoma and 9 had head and neck cancer. A male proportion of roughly 80% and a mean age of around 60 years, ranging from roughly 23 to 90, were recorded for the dose-escalation cohort. Patients were allowed to have had prior anti-PD-1, anti-PD-L1 or anti-CTLA-4 therapy, and 30% to 50% of the dose-escalation patients had previously received checkpoint inhibitors. Partial responses occurred in three dose-escalation patients, of whom one had hepatocellular carcinoma and two had cutaneous melanoma. Peripheral TCRbeta sequencing aimed to test whether ivuxolimab altered TCR sequence diversity and caused clonal T-cell expansion. The paper describes the monotherapy dose-escalation part (N of about 47 patients) of the phase I trial of ivuxolimab.

The CDR3 measures 16 amino acids from cysteine to phenylalanine. Only the CDR3 DNA is retained, 48 bases long and in frame from the first base. The germline V gene (reference sequence) yields SGHNT for CDR1 and YYREEE for CDR2. V and J are truncated by 3 bases and 3 bases respectively, leaving an intervening sequence of 18 bases. Patients with autoimmune disease history or receiving systemic immunosuppression were excluded from the trial. In every dose cohort, peripheral blood was drawn for TCR sequencing at baseline, cycle 4 day 1, and cycle 7 day 1. The samples were taken from a phase I, first-in-human, multicenter, open-label dose-escalation trial of ivuxolimab. Adults with locally advanced or metastatic melanoma, renal cell carcinoma, hepatocellular carcinoma or head and neck squamous cell carcinoma were enrolled in the trial. Before TCR sequencing, CD4+ and CD8+ T cells were separately sorted from peripheral blood.

For sequencing of the TCRbeta CDR3 region, genomic DNA was extracted from the sorted cells. The immunoSEQ Assay was used to sequence the TCRbeta CDR3 regions. TCRdb holds this immuneACCESS table with in-frame rearrangements only. Some clones are missing; in checked studies, unresolved V genes explain under half, and the rest has no known cause. This sample lists around 54,000 clones; 94% were detected once. The ten top clones hold around 12% of the sample. General conclusions and limits of the study: In the 0.1-3.0 mg/kg groups, partial responders had among the lowest normalized peripheral clonal expansion, particularly in CD8+ T cells. At doses of 0.1 to 3.0 mg/kg, clonal expansion of both CD4+ and CD8+ T cells in blood was seen between baseline and week 6. Low levels of normalized T-cell clonal expansion were also seen in some patients who did not respond. After ivuxolimab, CD8+ T cells had more expanded clones than CD4+ T cells on average. The antigen specificity of the peripheral T cells that underwent clonal expansion was not determined.

A note on this clone: Its antigen has not been determined. It has no much larger one-base neighbor in the sample; base qualities were not kept.

The chain is assembled from TRBV5-4 and TRBJ2-5; the D gene is not confidently resolved. The receptor was derived from an adult with an advanced solid tumor such as melanoma, head and neck, liver or kidney cancer. The material sequenced was CD4+ or CD8+ T cells sorted from blood, taken in a trial of the OX40 agonist ivuxolimab. The CDR3 amino acid sequence is: CASSSGLTNFEETQYF. The sequenced DNA is TGTGCCAGCAGCTCGGGTCTGACCAATTTCGAAGAGACCCAGTACTTC.